What follows are 2 T cell receptor beta chains derived from one specimen sequenced in a study of T-cell memory formation after mild COVID-19. MiXCR, run by TCRdb on the 5' RACE reads, gives a single entry per CDR3 protein. The profile covers hundreds of thousands of distinct CDR3 sequences, with roughly 22% appearing a single time and around 8.4% taken by the ten largest. Sequencing input: PBMCs or a T cell subset sorted from them (not recorded which). Receptors originate from an adult woman who had mild COVID-19 (a few samples of this study predate the infection). Cell type and time point are not known.

The CDR3 protein is CASSFGAGEQFF. The DNA for the CDR3 is TGCGCCAGCAGCTTCGGGGCAGGCGAGCAGTTCTTC. The chain couples TRBV5-1 to TRBJ2-1; possibly TRBD1 or TRBD2 for D (5 bases each). The CDR3 consists of 12 residues. V was clipped by 2 bases and J by 10 bases, with 10 bases between them. The germline V gene has CDR1 SGHRS and CDR2 YFSETQ. Filled out from reference TRBV5-1 and TRBJ2-1, the complete variable domain reads KAGVTQTPRYLIKTRGQQVTLSCSPISGHRSVSWYQQTPGQGLQFLFEYFSETQRNKGNFPGRFSGRQFSNSRSEMNVSTLELGDSALYLCASSFGAGEQFFGPGTRLTVL.

This clonotype was counted only a few times. J is TRBJ2-2 and V is TRBV5-1, with TRBD1 matching 10 bases. The CDR3 is 16 residues long. The V gene's germline CDR1 is SGHRS and CDR2 YFSETQ. After removal of 4 bases from V and 5 bases from J, the junction contained 8 bases not matched to a gene. CDR3 in amino acids: CASSPGQGSATGELFF. The CDR3 nucleotides are TGCGCCAGCAGCCCGGGACAGGGGTCCGCGACCGGGGAGCTGTTTTTT. Filled out from reference TRBV5-1 and TRBJ2-2, the complete variable domain reads KAGVTQTPRYLIKTRGQQVTLSCSPISGHRSVSWYQQTPGQGLQFLFEYFSETQRNKGNFPGRFSGRQFSNSRSEMNVSTLELGDSALYLCASSPGQGSATGELFFGEGSRLTVL.